The rows below give T cell receptor beta chains drawn from one sample of a study of T cells in Graves' hyperthyroidism and ophthalmopathy. TCRdb used MiXCR to reprocess the multiplex PCR reads, holding one entry per CDR3 protein. This sample has about 340,000 distinct CDR3 sequences, with 21% found just once. The sequenced material came from blood. Receptors were obtained from a woman aged 45 to 65 with Graves' hyperthyroidism. CDR3s include the opening cysteine and the closing phenylalanine or tryptophan. Fields, in order: V gene, J gene, clone size, D gene, CDR3 protein, CDR3 DNA. D genes are given only for firm matches. Clone size is stated in some rows and not others, as once, few, many or a class when expanded.

>TRBV12-3/TRBV12-4|TRBJ2-7|.|TRBD2
CASSIGSGRAFYYEQYF
TGTGCCAGCAGCATCGGGAGCGGGAGGGCCTTCTACTACGAGCAGTACTTC
>TRBV6-5|TRBJ2-7|many|TRBD1
CASSYGQGGEQYF
TGTGCCAGCAGTTACGGACAGGGGGGCGAGCAGTACTTC
>TRBV28|TRBJ2-3|many|.
CASRASADTQYF
TGTGCCAGCAGAGCGTCGGCAGATACGCAGTATTTT
>TRBV5-6|TRBJ1-6|many|.
CASSLAGGLYNSPLHF
TGTGCCAGCAGCTTGGCCGGGGGACTGTACAATTCACCCCTCCACTTT
>TRBV28|TRBJ2-1|.|TRBD2
CASSAQTSGTPPGNEQFF
TGTGCCAGCAGTGCCCAGACTAGCGGGACCCCACCGGGCAATGAGCAGTTCTTC
>TRBV14|TRBJ2-7|many|.
CASSQSSAVGREQYF
TGTGCCAGCAGCCAATCGTCGGCCGTGGGTAGGGAGCAGTACTTC
>TRBV5-6|TRBJ1-1|few|.
CASSLEFSNTEAFF
TGTGCCAGCAGCTTGGAGTTTTCGAACACTGAAGCTTTCTTT
>TRBV7-9|TRBJ2-7|once|TRBD1
CASSPETGASYEQYF
TGTGCCAGCAGCCCAGAGACAGGGGCCTCCTACGAGCAGTACTTC
>TRBV11-3|TRBJ2-7|few|.
CASSLGDGREQYF
TGTGCCAGCAGCTTAGGGGACGGGCGCGAGCAGTACTTC
>TRBV28|TRBJ2-2|few|TRBD1
CASSSPGQLNTGELFF
TGTGCCAGCAGTTCCCCGGGACAGTTGAACACCGGGGAGCTGTTTTTT